Listed below are T cell receptor beta chains from one sample, sequenced in a study of cytomegalovirus exposure and HLA in healthy donors. Clones were read by immunoSEQ multiplex PCR, and TCRdb kept only the in-frame ones, dropping some. The sample holds tens of thousands of clones; roughly 80% are singletons and the top ten take about 7.1%. What was sequenced was PBMCs. The receptors here all came from a woman aged 25 to 39 in good health and CMV-seropositive. Both conserved end residues are trimmed from each CDR3.

V,J,CDR3
TRBV7-9,TRBJ1-1,ASSQGPGQQAF
TRBV5-1,TRBJ2-7,ASSPGGSSSYEQY
TRBV2,TRBJ2-2,ASSETRTSGRPGTGELF
TRBV6-6,TRBJ2-3,ASSVLSPTDTQY
TRBV15,TRBJ2-1,ATDHPQGAINEQF
TRBV7-2,TRBJ2-3,ASRLKAGGITDTQY
TRBV21-1,TRBJ1-4,ATSPPGFSDEKLF
TRBV7-9,TRBJ1-1,ASSLPTGVRTEAF
TRBV7-7,TRBJ2-7,ASSPQLSYEQY
TRBV4-1,TRBJ2-7,ASSPREGSYEQY
TRBV29-1,TRBJ2-1,SVDPGGLAGGPYNEQF
TRBV5-4,TRBJ2-1,ASRLGLAGGNEQF
TRBV4-2,TRBJ1-1,ASSQEGVNTEAF
TRBV30,TRBJ2-5,AWGPPQY
TRBV6-1,TRBJ2-1,ASSGQGADSYNEQF
TRBV19,TRBJ1-5,ASSSGQEIQPQH
TRBV9,TRBJ1-2,ASSRDRVNGYT
TRBV28,TRBJ1-1,ASSPYSLTGGYTEAF
TRBV21-1,TRBJ2-2,ASTPGQGRGTGELF
TRBV5-1,TRBJ2-3,ASSSYREAADTQY
TRBV27,TRBJ2-1,ASTMGTGVSNEQF
TRBV29-1,TRBJ2-3,SVEEGGTDTQY
TRBV6-5,TRBJ2-1,ASKSSDSYNEQF
TRBV11-2,TRBJ2-1,ASRGDGNEQF
TRBV19,TRBJ1-1,ASSLQDGNTEAF
TRBV4-1,TRBJ2-7,ASSQDSGGDLYEQY
TRBV5-1,TRBJ2-2,ATQDIYGELF
TRBV15,TRBJ2-1,ATSSPDSLEQF
TRBV11-2,TRBJ2-5,ASSLGGREGRGETQY
TRBV2,TRBJ1-1,ASSEREGVTEAF
TRBV10-3,TRBJ1-1,AISESMAGFETEAF
TRBV5-6,TRBJ2-1,ASSSQRRGLNEQF
TRBV11-2,TRBJ1-1,ASSGRTGQNTEAF
TRBV18,TRBJ1-2,ASSLDRVGYT
TRBV28,TRBJ2-1,ATDSIRDEQF
TRBV10-2,TRBJ1-6,ASSPQGNNSPLH
TRBV6-5,TRBJ2-7,ASSYRAGGPGEQY
TRBV20-1,TRBJ2-5,SALGRETQY
TRBV28,TRBJ2-1,ASSLPPGLEDPSRGYNEQF
TRBV7-9,TRBJ2-5,ASSATSGSGETQY
TRBV7-9,TRBJ2-6,ASGGAKDGANVLT
TRBV28,TRBJ2-1,ASSSNLGRLHNEQF
TRBV6-1,TRBJ2-1,ASSLTSGDYNEQF
TRBV6-4,TRBJ2-3,ASSDSGSGTDTQY
TRBV9,TRBJ2-3,ASSVGARAQDTQY
TRBV28,TRBJ1-1,ASSLIGGLTEAF
TRBV15,TRBJ2-3,ATSREGGNTDTQY
TRBV6-6,TRBJ2-2,ASYPYSGRGPGELF
TRBV7-3,TRBJ2-1,ASSPRLAGGNEQF
TRBV25-1,TRBJ1-2,ASSSRGGYGYT
TRBV18,TRBJ1-5,ASSSDRGLDQPQH